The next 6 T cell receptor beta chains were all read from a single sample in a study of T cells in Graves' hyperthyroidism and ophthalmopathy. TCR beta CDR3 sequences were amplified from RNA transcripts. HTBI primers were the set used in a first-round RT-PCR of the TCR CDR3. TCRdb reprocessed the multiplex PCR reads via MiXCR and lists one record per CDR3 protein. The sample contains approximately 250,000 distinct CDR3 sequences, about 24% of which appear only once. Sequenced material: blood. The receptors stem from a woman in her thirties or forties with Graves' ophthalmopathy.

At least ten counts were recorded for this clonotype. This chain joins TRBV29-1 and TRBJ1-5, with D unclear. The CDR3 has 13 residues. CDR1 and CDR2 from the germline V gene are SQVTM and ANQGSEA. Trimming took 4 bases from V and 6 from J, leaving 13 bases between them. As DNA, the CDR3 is TGCAGCGTTGCTACGGGAGTTTTTCAGCCCCAGCATTTT. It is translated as CSVATGVFQPQHF.

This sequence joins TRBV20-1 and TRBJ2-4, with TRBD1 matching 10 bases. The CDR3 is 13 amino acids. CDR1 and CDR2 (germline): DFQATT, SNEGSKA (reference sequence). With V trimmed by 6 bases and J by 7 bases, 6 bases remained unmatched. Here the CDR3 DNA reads TGCAGTGCCCCGGGACAGGGGTTGAACATTCAGTACTTC. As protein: CSAPGQGLNIQYF.

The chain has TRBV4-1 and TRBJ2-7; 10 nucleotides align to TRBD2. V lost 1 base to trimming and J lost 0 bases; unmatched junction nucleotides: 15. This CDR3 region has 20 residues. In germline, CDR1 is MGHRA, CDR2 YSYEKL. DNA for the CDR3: TGCGCCAGCAGCCAAGGTGCGCCGGATAAACTAGCGGGATTCTCCTACGAGCAGTACTTC. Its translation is CASSQGAPDKLAGFSYEQYF.

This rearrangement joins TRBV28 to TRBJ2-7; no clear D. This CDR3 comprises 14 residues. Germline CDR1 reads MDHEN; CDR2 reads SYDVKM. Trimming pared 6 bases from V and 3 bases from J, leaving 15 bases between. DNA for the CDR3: TGTGCCAGCAGCTTAGGGCCAGGAGTCTACGAGCAGTACTTC. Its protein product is CASSLGPGVYEQYF.

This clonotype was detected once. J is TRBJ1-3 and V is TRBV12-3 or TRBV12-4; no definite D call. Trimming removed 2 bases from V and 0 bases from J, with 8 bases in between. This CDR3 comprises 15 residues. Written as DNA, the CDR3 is TGTGCCAGCAGTTTACGATCCCGCTCTGGAAACACCATATATTTT. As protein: CASSLRSRSGNTIYF.

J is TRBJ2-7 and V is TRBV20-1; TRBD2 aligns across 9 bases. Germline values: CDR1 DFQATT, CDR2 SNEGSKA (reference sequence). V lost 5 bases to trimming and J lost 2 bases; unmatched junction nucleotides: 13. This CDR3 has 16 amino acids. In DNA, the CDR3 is TGCAGTGCTCGGGGTAGCGGGAGCATGAGCCCCTACGAGCAGTACTTC. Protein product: CSARGSGSMSPYEQYF.